These 22 T cell receptor beta chains were all obtained from the same sample, sequenced in a study of blood T cell repertoires in COVID-19. Sequencing was performed with immunoSEQ multiplex PCR; in TCRdb, only in-frame clones are kept and a portion is missing. The sample shows about 260,000 clones, around 86% of them seen only once. The sequenced material came from peripheral blood. These receptor sequences come from a woman aged 55 to 70 with COVID-19, enrolled during active disease.

The count of this clone is one. This sequence joins TRBV10-3 and TRBJ2-7, with TRBD2 identical over 9 bases. Germline CDR1 reads ENHRY; CDR2 reads SYGVKD. Trimming cost V 1 base and J 2 bases; bases outside gene matches: 3. This CDR3 is built from 15 residues. The CDR3 region has the DNA TGTGCCATCAGTGAGTGGCGGGAGGGAACCTACGAGCAGTACTTC. It yields the protein CAISEWREGTYEQYF.

The chain is built from TRBV11-3 and TRBJ2-1; 11 bases are shared with TRBD2. The CDR3 consists of 16 residues. Germline-derived CDR1 and CDR2 are SGHNT and YENEEA. Unmatched junction bases numbered 5, after V lost 5 bases and J lost 2 bases. CDR3 residues: CASSPRLAGTYNEQFF. The DNA for the CDR3 is TGTGCCAGCAGCCCCAGACTAGCGGGAACCTACAATGAGCAGTTCTTC.

This clone was seen only a few times. This chain joins TRBV7-7 and TRBJ2-6; perhaps TRBD1 as D (5 bases). CDR3 size: 18 residues. The V gene lost 5 bases and the J gene lost 0 bases, with 17 bases spanning the gap. Germline V gene data show CDR1 as SSHAT and CDR2 as FNYEAQ (reference sequence). Here the CDR3 DNA reads TGTGCCAGCAGCCCCCTGGTTCAGGGATACTCTGGGGCCAACGTCCTGACTTTC. Amino acid sequence: CASSPLVQGYSGANVLTF.

This chain links TRBV27 with TRBJ2-2; 7 bases line up with TRBD2. V lost 3 bases and J lost 6; bases outside the gene matches: 13. CDR3 length: 17 residues. Germline assignment: CDR1 MNHEY and CDR2 SMNVEV (reference sequence). As DNA, the CDR3 is TGTGCCAGCAGTTTGTGGGTTTTGCGGGAGTCGTCCGGGGAGCTGTTTTTT. Its protein product is CASSLWVLRESSGELFF.

V usage is TRBV19 and J usage is TRBJ2-1; 10 bases are shared with TRBD2. Germline V gene data show CDR1 as LNHDA and CDR2 as SQIVND (reference sequence). The CDR3 is 18 residues long. Trimming at V came to 4 bases and at J to 2 bases, leaving 11 bases not matched to a gene. The chain's CDR3 is CASSRVYSGRSAYNEQFF. The CDR3 DNA reads TGTGCCAGTAGTAGAGTCTATAGCGGGAGGTCCGCCTACAATGAGCAGTTCTTC.

The chain joins TRBV9 to TRBJ2-1; D unresolved. CDR3 length: 12 amino acids. V lost 5 bases and J lost 6, with 9 bases in between. Germline V gene data show CDR1 as SGDLS and CDR2 as YYNGEE. CDR3: CASSHTVNEQFF. DNA for the CDR3: TGTGCCAGCAGTCATACGGTCAATGAGCAGTTCTTC.

The V and J genes are TRBV28 and TRBJ2-7; the D gene is possibly TRBD2 (6 bases). This CDR3 region has 15 residues. The V end lost 3 bases, the J end lost 5 bases, and 17 bases lay between the germline ends. From germline, CDR1 is MDHEN and CDR2 SYDVKM. In nucleotides, the CDR3 is TGTGCCAGCAGTTTTCCGACCGGGGGTCCGGACGAGCAGTACTTC. Amino acid sequence: CASSFPTGGPDEQYF.

The rearrangement links TRBV7-8 to TRBJ2-7; 9 bases map to TRBD2. Germline V CDR1 and CDR2: SGHVS, FQNEAQ. Trimming removed 3 bases from V and 3 bases from J; junction bases left unmatched: 0. The length of the CDR3 is 13 residues. CDR3 sequence (DNA): TGTGCCAGCAGCTTTAGCGGGAGCTACGAGCAGTACTTC. Amino acids: CASSFSGSYEQYF.

The rearrangement links TRBV10-1 to TRBJ2-7; 8 bases agree with TRBD2. CDR1 and CDR2 (germline): WNHNN, SYGVQD (reference sequence). The CDR3 has 15 amino acids. With V trimmed by 2 bases and J by 6 bases, 9 bases remained unmatched. For the CDR3, the DNA is TGCGCCAGCAGTGAGGAGAGACTAGCGAGGGGCGAGCAGTACTTC. It encodes CASSEERLARGEQYF.

V usage is TRBV6-4 and J usage is TRBJ2-1; D might be TRBD2 (5 bases). CDR3 size: 15 residues. Germline CDR1 and CDR2: MRHNA and SNTAGT. V shed 3 bases and J shed 0 bases, with 9 bases lying between them. The CDR3: CASSEDSASYNEQFF. As DNA, the CDR3 is TGTGCCAGCAGTGAGGATAGCGCCTCCTACAATGAGCAGTTCTTC.

The genes are TRBV27 and TRBJ2-7; the D is unclear. The CDR3 covers 15 residues. Germline assignment: CDR1 MNHEY and CDR2 SMNVEV (reference sequence). Trimming cost V 0 bases and J 5 bases, with 14 bases left between them. CDR3 bases: TGTGCCAGCAGTTTATCGAGAGTAGCTACCCACGAGCAGTACTTC. Translation: CASSLSRVATHEQYF.

The chain links TRBV3-1 (or the pseudogene TRBV3-2) to TRBJ2-3, with D uncertain. Germline V gene sequence: CDR1 LGHDT, CDR2 YNNKEL (reference sequence). The CDR3 is made up of 18 amino acids. The V end was cut by 4 bases, the J end by 0 bases, with 20 bases between. The CDR3 DNA reads as TGTGCCAGCAGCCCACCGAGCCCTCATGAGGAGAGCACAGATACGCAGTATTTT. The encoded protein is CASSPPSPHEESTDTQYF.

This chain connects TRBV30 to TRBJ2-2; weak D call: TRBD1 (5 bases). V lost 0 bases, J lost 5 bases, and 13 bases lay in between. The length of the CDR3 is 15 residues. Germline values: CDR1 GTSNPN, CDR2 SVGIG (reference sequence). In DNA form, the CDR3 reads TGTGCCTGGAGTGTACTTCCAGGGTTGACCGGGGAGCTGTTTTTT. It translates to CAWSVLPGLTGELFF.

This chain connects TRBV30 to TRBJ2-5; 7 bases align to TRBD2. The CDR3 loop spans 14 amino acids. After removal of 5 bases from V and 10 bases from J, the junction contained 16 bases not matched to a gene. Germline V gene sequence: CDR1 GTSNPN, CDR2 SVGIG (reference sequence). The CDR3 region is CAWGDYPMDLRQYF. CDR3 coding DNA: TGTGCCTGGGGGGACTACCCGATGGATTTGCGCCAGTACTTC. Based on the CDR3 plus reference TRBV30 and TRBJ2-5, the full variable domain is SQTIHQWPATLVQPVGSPLSLECTVEGTSNPNLYWYRQAAGRGLQLLFYSVGIGQISSEVPQNLSASRPQDRQFILSSKKLLLSDSGFYLCAWGDYPMDLRQYFGPGTRLLVL.

This clone showed up just once. The V call is TRBV5-1, the J call TRBJ2-2, with unresolved D. The CDR3 runs 14 residues. Between the trimmed V and J ends, which lost 7 bases and 1 base, there was a span of 11 bases. Germline V gene lookup returns CDR1 SGHRS and CDR2 YFSETQ. DNA for the CDR3: TGCGCCAGCTACGAAACTCAGAACACCGGGGAGCTGTTTTTT. This gives the protein CASYETQNTGELFF.

This clone was picked up one time. V gene TRBV6-1 combines with J gene TRBJ1-2, with D maybe TRBD1 (6 bases). The CDR3 contains 13 residues. Trimming stripped 3 bases from V and 3 bases from J, with 8 bases between. The V gene's germline CDR1 is MNHNS and CDR2 SASEGT. The CDR3 coding sequence is TGTGCCAGCAGTGATTACAGGGACTATGGCTACACCTTC. Translated: CASSDYRDYGYTF.

This clone was counted at least ten times. The chain combines TRBV9 with TRBJ2-5, with D possibly being TRBD1 (6 bases). Trimming left V 1 base short and J 2 bases short, with 15 bases between. CDR3 length: 16 amino acids. CDR1 is SGDLS and CDR2 is YYNGEE in the germline V gene. The CDR3 DNA reads as TGTGCCAGCAGCGTAAAGGGGCTAGGGGGTCAAGAGACCCAGTACTTC. Protein sequence: CASSVKGLGGQETQYF.

This clone was recorded a few times. This chain uses TRBV7-8 with TRBJ2-1; weak D call: TRBD1 (6 bases). The CDR3 covers 13 residues. Germline values: CDR1 SGHVS, CDR2 FQNEAQ. The V gene lost 6 bases and the J gene lost 8 bases, with 14 bases spanning the gap. This CDR3 reads CASSLRRQDEQFF. In nucleotides, the CDR3 is TGTGCCAGCAGTCTCCGGAGACAGGATGAGCAGTTCTTC.

The chain employs TRBV15 and TRBJ2-7; perhaps TRBD2 as D (6 bases). This CDR3 is built from 15 residues. V was trimmed by 4 bases and J by 1 base, leaving 14 bases between them. The germline V gene has CDR1 LNHNV and CDR2 YYDKDF (reference sequence). CDR3 protein: CATSIPGLRSYEQYF. CDR3 DNA: TGTGCCACCAGCATCCCGGGACTCCGTTCCTACGAGCAGTACTTC.

The chain joins TRBV7-2 to TRBJ2-7, with a weak D call TRBD2 (6 bases). The germline V gene encodes CDR1 SGHTA and CDR2 FQGNSA. Trimming left V 7 bases short and J 10 bases short, with 20 bases between. The CDR3 has 13 residues. CDR3 loop: CASTLGGSVVQYF. CDR3 nucleotides: TGTGCCAGCACCTTGGGGGGATCTGTGGTACAGTACTTC.

The chain couples TRBV4-3 to TRBJ1-6; the match to TRBD1 covers 11 bases. The trim removed 4 bases at V and 8 bases at J, leaving 4 bases unmatched. Germline-derived CDR1 and CDR2 are LGHNA and YSLEER. This CDR3 contains 15 residues. The CDR3 region has the DNA TGCGCCAGCAGCCTGGGGACAGGGGGTGATTCACCCCTCCACTTT. The encoded protein is CASSLGTGGDSPLHF.

The genes are TRBV5-8 and TRBJ1-1, with D possibly TRBD1 on 5 matching bases. There are 12 residues in the CDR3. The germline V gene has CDR1 SGHTS and CDR2 YDEGEE. V shed 4 bases and J shed 6 bases, with 10 bases lying between them. The CDR3 sequence is CASSRQLPEAFF. The CDR3 DNA follows: TGTGCCAGCAGCCGACAGCTACCTGAAGCTTTCTTT.